This section outlines one T cell receptor beta chain sequence together with its context. This sample is drawn from a study of cytomegalovirus exposure and HLA in healthy donors. J lost 2 bases, V lost 2 bases, and 2 bases had no gene match. From germline, CDR1 is LGHNT and CDR2 FRNRAP. This CDR3 contains 15 residues. The PCR made use of 60 Vbeta and 13 Jbeta primers. Using immunoSEQ multiplex PCR, the repertoire was profiled, and TCRdb retains in-frame clones only, with some absent. This table holds around 230,000 clones, about 80% found once. This TCR was recovered from a man aged 40-50 years in good health and CMV-seropositive. Specimen: PBMCs. J is TRBJ1-5 and V is TRBV12-5; TRBD1 matches 8 bases. The CDR3 DNA sequence: TGTGCTAGTGGTTTGTCGACAGGGGGCAATCAGCCCCAGCATTTT. This sequence encodes CASGLSTGGNQPQHF.